This T cell receptor (beta chain) was recovered during a study of T cell responses to AZD1222 COVID-19 vaccine. Clones were read by immunoSEQ multiplex PCR, and TCRdb kept only the in-frame ones, dropping some. The sample has fewer than 110,000 clones, approximately 88% seen once; the top ten hold 20% to 25%. About this clone: Antigen unknown.

Trimming cost V 8 bases and J 1 base, with 17 bases left between them. Germline CDR1 and CDR2: LNHDA and SQIVND (reference sequence). The CDR3 sequence is 15 residues long. General study findings and limits: The donors showed a predominance of white British ancestry and of females, with possible underestimation of clonal diversity. Without day 14 samples, only post-peak T cell repertoires were studied. Unmutated variant regions reportedly attract nearly half of all spike-specific TCRs.

The material was peripheral blood, obtained on day 0 of AZD1222 vaccination. The rearrangement joins TRBV19 to TRBJ1-2; no clear D gene. The TCR comes from an adult in good health. Here the CDR3 DNA reads TGTGCCAGTCACCGGGCGGAGACTTTTAACTATGGCTACACCTTC. This encodes CASHRAETFNYGYTF.